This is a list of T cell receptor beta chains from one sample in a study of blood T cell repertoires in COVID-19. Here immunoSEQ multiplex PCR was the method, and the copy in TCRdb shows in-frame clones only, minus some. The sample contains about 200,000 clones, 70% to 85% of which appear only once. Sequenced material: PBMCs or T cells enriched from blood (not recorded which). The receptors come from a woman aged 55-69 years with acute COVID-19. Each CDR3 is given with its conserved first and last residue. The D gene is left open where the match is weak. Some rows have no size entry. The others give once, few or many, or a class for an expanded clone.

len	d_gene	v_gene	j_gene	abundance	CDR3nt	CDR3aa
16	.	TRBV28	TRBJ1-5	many	TGTGCCAGCAGCTCCGCCGGTGTACGGAGACTCCAGCCCCAGCATTTT	CASSSAGVRRLQPQHF
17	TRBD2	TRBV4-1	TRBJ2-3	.	TGCGCCAGCAGCCAAGGGGTTAGCGGGGGGACGAGAGATACGCAGTATTTT	CASSQGVSGGTRDTQYF
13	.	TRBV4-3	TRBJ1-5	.	TGCGCCAGCAGCCTAGGGACAAGTGTGCCCCAGCATTTT	CASSLGTSVPQHF
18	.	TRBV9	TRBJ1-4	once	TGTGCCAGCAGCCATCCCCAAGGGGCCTCTGCAACTAATGAAAAACTGTTTTTT	CASSHPQGASATNEKLFF
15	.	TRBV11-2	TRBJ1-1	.	TGTGCCAGCAGCCCCCAGGGTTGGGGCAACACTGAAGCTTTCTTT	CASSPQGWGNTEAFF
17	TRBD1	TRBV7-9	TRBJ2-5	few	TGTGCCAGCAGCCGATTAAAGGGACAGGGGATAATGGAGACCCAGTACTTC	CASSRLKGQGIMETQYF
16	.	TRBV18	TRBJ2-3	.	TGTGCCAGCTCACCAATCGCGGGTTCCAGCACAGATACGCAGTATTTT	CASSPIAGSSTDTQYF
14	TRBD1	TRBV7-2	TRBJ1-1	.	TGTGCCAGCAGCTCGGGCAGGGGGCCCACTGAAGCTTTCTTT	CASSSGRGPTEAFF
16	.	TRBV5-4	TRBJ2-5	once	TGTGCCAGCAGCTTGGAAGGGGTCTTCTACCAAGAGACCCAGTACTTC	CASSLEGVFYQETQYF
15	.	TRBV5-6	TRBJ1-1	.	TGTGCCAGCAGCTCGAGACTGACAGCGAACACTGAAGCTTTCTTT	CASSSRLTANTEAFF
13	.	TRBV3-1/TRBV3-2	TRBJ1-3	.	TGTGCCAGCAGCGACAGAGCAGGAAACACCATATATTTT	CASSDRAGNTIYF
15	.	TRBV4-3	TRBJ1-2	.	TGCGCCAGCAGCCAATCCCCCGACGGACTCTATGGCTACACCTTC	CASSQSPDGLYGYTF
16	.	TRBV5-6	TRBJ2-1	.	TGTGCCAGCAGCTTACTAGGGGTAGCGGTTAACAATGAGCAGTTCTTC	CASSLLGVAVNNEQFF
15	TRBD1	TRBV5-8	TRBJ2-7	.	TGTGCCAGCAGCAAACAGGACAGGGGGAAATACGAGCAGTACTTC	CASSKQDRGKYEQYF
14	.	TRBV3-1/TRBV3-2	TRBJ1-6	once	TGTGCCAGCAGCCAAGACCACTCCTTATCACCCCTCCACTTT	CASSQDHSLSPLHF
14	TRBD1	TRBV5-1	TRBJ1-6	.	TGCGCCAGCAGCGCCGGGACAGATAATTCACCCCTCCACTTT	CASSAGTDNSPLHF
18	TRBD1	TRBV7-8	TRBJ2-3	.	TGTGCCAGCAGCTTAGCCCGAGGGACAGGGGTTAGCACAGATACGCAGTATTTT	CASSLARGTGVSTDTQYF
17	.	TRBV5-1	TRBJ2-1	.	TGCGCCAGCAGCTCCCCTAGACTACAAACGAACTACAATGAGCAGTTCTTC	CASSSPRLQTNYNEQFF
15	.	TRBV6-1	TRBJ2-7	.	TGTGCCAGCAGTGAATTAAGGGACTTACCCCCCGAGCAGTACTTC	CASSELRDLPPEQYF
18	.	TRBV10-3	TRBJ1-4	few	TGTGCCATCAGTGAGTCGATGGCAGGTGGTTCGGCTAATGAAAAACTGTTTTTT	CAISESMAGGSANEKLFF
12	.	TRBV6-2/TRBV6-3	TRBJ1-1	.	TGTGCCAGCAGTCCCAGTCTAGGCGAAGCTTTCTTT	CASSPSLGEAFF
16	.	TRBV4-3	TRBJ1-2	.	TGCGCCAGCAGCCAAGTATATGGGAGAAGGAACTATGGCTACACCTTC	CASSQVYGRRNYGYTF
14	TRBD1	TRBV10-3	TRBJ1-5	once	TGTGCCATCAGTGAGACAGGGGGCAATCAGCCCCAGCATTTT	CAISETGGNQPQHF
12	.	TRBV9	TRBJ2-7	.	TGTGCCAGCAGCGCATCTGACACCGAGCAGTACTTC	CASSASDTEQYF
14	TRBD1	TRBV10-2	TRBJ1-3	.	TGCGCCAGCAGACAGGGGTTCGGAAGAAACACCATATATTTT	CASRQGFGRNTIYF
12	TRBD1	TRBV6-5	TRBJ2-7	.	TGTGCCAGCAGTTACCCCGGACAGGCTCCCCATTTC	CASSYPGQAPHF
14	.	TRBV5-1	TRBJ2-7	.	TGCGCCAGCAGCCCGGGCACCCGCGGGGACGAGCAGTACTTC	CASSPGTRGDEQYF
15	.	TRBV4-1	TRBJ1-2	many	TGCGCCAGCAGCCAAGGGGGACTGACAAACTATGGCTACACCTTC	CASSQGGLTNYGYTF
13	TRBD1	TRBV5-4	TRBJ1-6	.	TGTGCCAGCAGGGATTCAGGGGGAAATCCCCTCCACTTT	CASRDSGGNPLHF
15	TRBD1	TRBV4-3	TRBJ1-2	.	TGCGCCAGCAGCCAAGAGGGACAGGGAGGCTATGGCTACACCTTC	CASSQEGQGGYGYTF
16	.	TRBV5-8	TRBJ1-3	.	TGTGCCAGCAGCTTTGTTTCTAAGCCCTCTGGAAACACCATATATTTT	CASSFVSKPSGNTIYF
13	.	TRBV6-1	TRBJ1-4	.	TGTGCCAGCAGTGAAATTAGCGGTGAAAAACTGTTTTTT	CASSEISGEKLFF
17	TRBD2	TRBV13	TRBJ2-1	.	TGTGCCAGCAGCCAACCCCGGACTAGCGGGGGCTACAATGAGCAGTTCTTC	CASSQPRTSGGYNEQFF
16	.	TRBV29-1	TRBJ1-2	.	TGCAGCGACCGGGGGACGCAACCTAAAAATTTCTATGGCTACACCTTC	CSDRGTQPKNFYGYTF
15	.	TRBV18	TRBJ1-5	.	TGTGCCAGCTCACCGGGTCGGGAGACCAATCAGCCCCAGCATTTT	CASSPGRETNQPQHF
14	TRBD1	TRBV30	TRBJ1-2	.	TGTGCCTGGAGTGTACAGGGGGCAGACTATGGCTACACCTTC	CAWSVQGADYGYTF
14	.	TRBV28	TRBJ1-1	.	TGTGCCAGCAGTTTACCGGGATTGAACACTGAAGCTTTCTTT	CASSLPGLNTEAFF
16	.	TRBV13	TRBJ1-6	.	TGTGCCAGCAGTCCTTTGATACAGGGTCGAAATTCACCCCTCCACTTT	CASSPLIQGRNSPLHF
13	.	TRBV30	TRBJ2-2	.	TGTGCCTGGAAGGCAGGCCACACCGGGGAGCTGTTTTTT	CAWKAGHTGELFF
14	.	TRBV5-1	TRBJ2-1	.	TGCGCCAGCAGCATAACAGGAGTTTACAATGAGCAGTTCTTC	CASSITGVYNEQFF
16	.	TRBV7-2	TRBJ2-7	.	TGTGCCAGCAGCCCATATTTTGGGGGCGACTCCTACGAGCAGTACTTC	CASSPYFGGDSYEQYF
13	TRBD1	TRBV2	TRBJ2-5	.	TGTGCCAGTACGGGACAGGGCCGGGAGACCCAGTACTTC	CASTGQGRETQYF
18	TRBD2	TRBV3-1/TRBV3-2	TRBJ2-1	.	TGTGCCAGCAGCCAAGCCGCTAGCGGGAGGTCATCCTACAATGAGCAGTTCTTC	CASSQAASGRSSYNEQFF
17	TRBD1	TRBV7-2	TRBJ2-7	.	TGTGCCAGCAGCCATTCCTACAGGGGCCGGCGCGGTTACGAGCAGTACTTC	CASSHSYRGRRGYEQYF
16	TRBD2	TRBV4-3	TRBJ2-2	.	TGCGCCAGCAGCCGAATAGCGGGGGGGCACGGCGGGGAGCTGTTTTTT	CASSRIAGGHGGELFF
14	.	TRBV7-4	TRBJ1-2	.	TGTGCCAGCAGCTTAGTGAGCAGGGTTGGTGGCTACACCTTC	CASSLVSRVGGYTF
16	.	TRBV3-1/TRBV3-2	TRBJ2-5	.	TGTGCCAGCAGCCAAGATGGGCAGGGGCGGGAGGAGACCCAGTACTTC	CASSQDGQGREETQYF
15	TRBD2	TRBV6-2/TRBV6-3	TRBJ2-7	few	TGTGCCAGCAGTCGAGAGACTAGCGGTACCTACGAGCAGTACTTC	CASSRETSGTYEQYF
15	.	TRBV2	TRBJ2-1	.	TGTGCCAGCAGTGAAGATGGGAGCTCCTACAATGAGCAGTTCTTC	CASSEDGSSYNEQFF